This T cell receptor beta chain emerged from a study of cytomegalovirus exposure and HLA in healthy donors. Study-wide findings and caveats: In a later analysis, CMV-associated beta chains were mostly HLA-associated, it appeared. TCR sequences were mostly rare, though some public TCRs occurred in many donors.

This clone came up once. Its specificity is not known. Researchers ran the PCR with 60 Vbeta and 13 Jbeta primers. Clones were sequenced by immunoSEQ multiplex PCR, and TCRdb holds only the in-frame ones, with some missing. The sample has under 250,000 clones, around 86% seen once; the top ten hold about a tenth. The CDR3 is made up of 14 amino acids. Trimming cost V 8 bases and J 3 bases, with 14 bases left between them. CDR1 is MNHNY, CDR2 SVGAGI, per germline (reference sequence). Material: PBMCs. The chain joins TRBV6-6 to TRBJ2-1, with D tentatively TRBD1 (5 bases). The receptor's source is a woman between 45 and 65 years old in good health and CMV-seropositive. This chain's CDR3 is CASFADSGYNEQFF. DNA of the CDR3: TGTGCCAGCTTCGCTGACAGTGGCTACAATGAGCAGTTCTTC.